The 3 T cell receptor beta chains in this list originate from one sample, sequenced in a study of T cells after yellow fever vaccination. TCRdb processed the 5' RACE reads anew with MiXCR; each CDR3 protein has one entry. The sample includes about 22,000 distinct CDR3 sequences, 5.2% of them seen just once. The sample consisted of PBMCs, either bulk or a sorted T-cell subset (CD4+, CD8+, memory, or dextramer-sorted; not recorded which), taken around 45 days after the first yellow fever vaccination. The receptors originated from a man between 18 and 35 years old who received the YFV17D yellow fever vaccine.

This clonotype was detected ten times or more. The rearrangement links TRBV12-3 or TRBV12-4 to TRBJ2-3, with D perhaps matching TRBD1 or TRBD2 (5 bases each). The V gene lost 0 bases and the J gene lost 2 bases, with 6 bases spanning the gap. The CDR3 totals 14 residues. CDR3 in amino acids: CASSLAGPTDTQYF. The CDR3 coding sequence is TGTGCCAGCAGTTTAGCGGGACCCACAGATACGCAGTATTTT.

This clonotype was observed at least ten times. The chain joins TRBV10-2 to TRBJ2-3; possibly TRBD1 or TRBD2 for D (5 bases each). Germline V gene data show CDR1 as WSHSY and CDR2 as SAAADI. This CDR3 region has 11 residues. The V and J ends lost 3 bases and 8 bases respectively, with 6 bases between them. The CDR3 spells CASSDGGTQYF. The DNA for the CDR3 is TGCGCCAGCAGTGATGGGGGTACGCAGTATTTT.

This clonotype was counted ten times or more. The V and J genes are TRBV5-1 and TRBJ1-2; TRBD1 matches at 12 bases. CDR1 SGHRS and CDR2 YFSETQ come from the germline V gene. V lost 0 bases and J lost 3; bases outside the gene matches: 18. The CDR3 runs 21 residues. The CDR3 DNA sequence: TGCGCCAGCAGCTTGGCCGAGGCGCGTTCTCGAGGGACAGGGGGCGACTATGGCTACACCTTC. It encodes CASSLAEARSRGTGGDYGYTF.